This T cell receptor beta chain appears in the sequencing data of a study of response to subunit inactivated influenza vaccine. General observations from the study: Researchers suggested that each seasonal influenza vaccination recruits few new T cells.

TCRdb analysed the RT-PCR reads with MiXCR anew, one entry per CDR3 protein. The table has about 530,000 distinct CDR3 sequences, approximately 10% seen once; the top ten hold roughly 10%. Only a few counts were recorded for this clonotype. Its antigen remains unidentified. This CDR3 region has 14 residues. The J segment lost 2 bases and the V segment lost 6 bases, leaving 6 bases of the junction unmatched. Germline loops: CDR1 DFQATT, CDR2 SNEGSKA (reference sequence). The J gene is TRBJ2-3, the V gene TRBV20-1, with 9 positions matching TRBD2. Sequencing was performed on PBMCs from blood, taken on the day of vaccination. The TCR sequence derives from a man aged 50-60 years who received an inactivated influenza vaccine. The CDR3 DNA reads TGCAGTGCCCCGGGACTAGCCCTCACAGATACGCAGTATTTT. Translation: CSAPGLALTDTQYF.